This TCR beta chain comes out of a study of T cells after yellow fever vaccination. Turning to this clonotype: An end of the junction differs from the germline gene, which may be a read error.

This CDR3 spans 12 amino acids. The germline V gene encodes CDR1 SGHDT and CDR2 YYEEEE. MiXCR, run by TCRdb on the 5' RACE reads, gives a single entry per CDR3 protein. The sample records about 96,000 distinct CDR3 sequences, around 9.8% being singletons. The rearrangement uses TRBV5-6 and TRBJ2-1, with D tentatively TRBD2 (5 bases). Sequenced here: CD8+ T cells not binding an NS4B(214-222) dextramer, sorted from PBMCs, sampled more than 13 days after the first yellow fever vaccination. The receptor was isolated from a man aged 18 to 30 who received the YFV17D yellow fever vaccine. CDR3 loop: CASSLDYHEQFF. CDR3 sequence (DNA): TGTGCCAGCAGCTTAGACTACCATGAGCAGTTCTTC. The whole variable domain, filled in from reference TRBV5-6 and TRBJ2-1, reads DAGVTQSPTHLIKTRGQQVTLRCSPKSGHDTVSWYQQALGQGPQFIFQYYEEEERQRGNFPDRFSGHQFPNYSSELNVNALLLGDSALYLCASSLDYHEQFFGPGTRLTVL.